One TCR beta chain is described in this entry. What it binds is unknown. Measured with immunoSEQ multiplex PCR; TCRdb has only the in-frame clones, and not every one. The sample has approximately 120,000 clones, around 89% seen once. This sample is part of a study of identifying expanded T cells in peripheral blood. Study-level points and caveats: Over around two and four weeks, about 15 and 19 clones changed, versus 1.2 between replicates. Variance in clone template counts between roughly two-week samples significantly increased with total template count across all healthy donors.

The CDR3 length is 15 residues. V was shortened by 2 bases and J by 0 bases, with 11 bases between the two germline ends. Germline V gives CDR1 SGHRS, CDR2 YFSETQ. The V gene is TRBV5-1, the J gene TRBJ1-1; D is possibly TRBD1 (6 bases). The sequence came from a person aged 18-70 years in good health. The sample taken for sequencing was blood. CDR3 sequence reads: CASSLRGTMNTEAFF. In nucleotides, the CDR3 is TGCGCCAGCAGCTTAAGGGGGACGATGAACACTGAAGCTTTCTTT.